The 21 T cell receptor beta chains given below trace back to one sample, sequenced in a study of T cell changes during pregnancy in multiple sclerosis. The method was immunoSEQ multiplex PCR; TCRdb's version includes in-frame clones alone and lacks a portion of them. Of 95,000 to 100,000 clones in the sample, more than 85% were seen once. Sequencing was performed on peripheral blood, taken in the second trimester of pregnancy. These receptors all stem from a female donor with multiple sclerosis, enrolled in a pregnancy study.

The chain has TRBV7-2 and TRBJ2-1, with TRBD2 matching over 7 bases. This CDR3 is 14 amino acids long. Germline CDR1 is SGHTA and CDR2 is FQGNSA. V lost 8 bases to trimming and J lost 7 bases; unmatched junction nucleotides: 11. CDR3 in amino acids: CASVRGGSKNEQFF. CDR3 sequence (DNA): TGTGCCAGCGTCCGCGGCGGGAGTAAGAATGAGCAGTTCTTC.

V gene TRBV9 combines with J gene TRBJ2-2; 7 bases are a match to TRBD2. Germline CDR1 and CDR2: SGDLS and YYNGEE. The junction had 5 bases not matched to a gene; V was cut back by 1 base and J by 2 bases. The CDR3 runs 16 residues. CDR3 DNA sequence: TGTGCCAGCAGCGTAACAGCGGGGCCCAACACCGGGGAGCTGTTTTTT. Protein: CASSVTAGPNTGELFF.

The chain couples TRBV5-1 to TRBJ2-3; 8 nucleotides match TRBD2. Germline-derived CDR1 and CDR2 are SGHRS and YFSETQ. The length of the CDR3 is 17 residues. V was clipped by 0 bases and J by 3 bases; unmatched bases: 9. The CDR3 spells CASSLEREGPGTDTQYF. In DNA, the CDR3 is TGCGCCAGCAGCTTGGAACGGGAGGGCCCTGGTACAGATACGCAGTATTTT.

This rearrangement joins TRBV6-5 to TRBJ2-7; 7 bases are shared with TRBD1. Germline-derived CDR1 and CDR2 are MNHEY and SVGAGI. The CDR3 length is 14 residues. The V segment lost 5 bases and the J segment 2 bases; nucleotides outside the gene matches: 6. DNA of the CDR3: TGTGCCAGCAGTAAACAGGGGATCCCCTACGAGCAGTACTTC. Translation gives CASSKQGIPYEQYF.

This rearrangement joins TRBV19 to TRBJ1-1, with D possibly matching TRBD1 (5 bases). Germline V gives CDR1 LNHDA, CDR2 SQIVND (reference sequence). The germline V and J ends were trimmed by 4 bases and 7 bases, with 22 bases remaining between them. The CDR3 runs 16 residues. CDR3 in amino acids: CASSNQGSVPSHEAFF. In nucleotides, the CDR3 is TGTGCCAGTAGTAATCAGGGTTCAGTACCGTCACATGAAGCTTTCTTT.

This sequence joins TRBV11-2 and TRBJ2-7, with D perhaps TRBD2 (6 bases). V gave up 2 bases and J gave up 5 bases, with 13 bases separating them. Per the germline V gene, CDR1 is SGHAT and CDR2 is FQNNGV. The CDR3 has 14 residues. This CDR3 reads CASSLIVGGHEQYF. The CDR3 region has the DNA TGTGCCAGCAGCTTAATCGTGGGAGGCCACGAGCAGTACTTC.

V usage is TRBV4-2 and J usage is TRBJ2-7; 9 bases fit TRBD1. Per germline, CDR1 LGHNA and CDR2 YNFKEQ. The CDR3 has 17 amino acids. The J segment lost 3 bases and the V segment lost 4 bases, leaving 13 bases of the junction unmatched. CDR3 protein: CASSLTAQGTGFYEQYF. The DNA of the CDR3 is TGTGCCAGCAGCCTTACCGCACAAGGGACAGGGTTCTACGAGCAGTACTTC.

The chain uses TRBV7-6 and TRBJ1-1; TRBD1 agrees at 8 bases. V lost 4 bases to trimming and J lost 4 bases; unmatched junction nucleotides: 11. This CDR3 has 16 residues. CDR1 SGHVS and CDR2 FNYEAQ come from the germline V gene. CDR3 sequence: CASSSFRGRERTEAFF. The CDR3 bases are TGTGCCAGCAGCTCCTTCAGGGGGCGGGAGCGCACTGAAGCTTTCTTT. Full variable domain (outside the CDR3, taken from reference TRBV7-6 and TRBJ1-1): GAGVSQSPRYKVTKRGQDVALRCDPISGHVSLYWYRQALGQGPEFLTYFNYEAQQDKSGLPNDRFSAERPEGSISTLTIQRTEQRDSAMYRCASSSFRGRERTEAFFGQGTRLTVV.

The chain carries TRBV16 and TRBJ2-7, with 7 bases lining up with TRBD1. Germline lookup yields CDR1 KGHSY and CDR2 FQNENV. The CDR3 totals 16 residues. V lost 3 bases and J lost 2; bases outside the gene matches: 10. The CDR3 region has the DNA TGTGCCAGCAGCCACCGAGACAGGGTCTCTCCCTACGAGCAGTACTTC. Its translation: CASSHRDRVSPYEQYF.

The rearrangement joins TRBV6-5 to TRBJ2-7, with 11 bases that match TRBD2. Germline V gene lookup returns CDR1 MNHEY and CDR2 SVGAGI. The CDR3 consists of 14 residues. The ends lost 5 bases at V and 4 bases at J; junction bases unmatched: 4. The CDR3 coding sequence is TGTGCCAGCAGTACTAGCGGGAGTCTGTACGAGCAGTACTTC. As protein: CASSTSGSLYEQYF.

The V and J genes are TRBV6-1 and TRBJ2-3, with 9 bases matching TRBD2. From germline, CDR1 is MNHNS and CDR2 SASEGT. CDR3 size: 15 residues. V shed 4 bases and J 6 bases; nucleotides not matched to a gene: 8. The CDR3 coding sequence is TGTGCCAGCAGTGCCGGAGTAGCGGGAGTGGATACGCAGTATTTT. It specifies CASSAGVAGVDTQYF.

The rearrangement joins TRBV7-8 to TRBJ2-1; D perhaps matches TRBD1 (6 bases). Germline V lookup: CDR1 SGHVS, CDR2 FQNEAQ. V lost 1 base, J lost 2 bases, and 12 bases lay in between. The CDR3 is 16 residues long. CDR3 nucleotide sequence: TGTGCCAGCAGCTTAGGTCAGGGGATCGCCTACAATGAGCAGTTCTTC. This gives the protein CASSLGQGIAYNEQFF.

The chain employs TRBV14 and TRBJ2-7, with 9 positions matching TRBD1. Germline CDR1 reads SGHDN; CDR2 reads FVKESK. The CDR3 runs to 14 residues. The J segment lost 6 bases and the V segment lost 2 bases, leaving 5 bases of the junction unmatched. CDR3 protein: CASSQTGQGSEQYF. CDR3 DNA: TGTGCCAGCAGCCAAACGGGACAGGGTTCCGAGCAGTACTTC.

The chain uses TRBV5-1 and TRBJ2-2, with a weak D call TRBD1 (5 bases). The V gene lost 3 bases and the J gene lost 3 bases, with 9 bases spanning the gap. The length of the CDR3 is 14 residues. The germline gives CDR1 SGHRS, CDR2 YFSETQ. The CDR3, as DNA: TGCGCCAGCAGCTCGGACACGCACACCGGGGAGCTGTTTTTT. This codes for CASSSDTHTGELFF.

This clone was observed once. This chain links TRBV28 with TRBJ2-2; TRBD1 matches at 9 bases. The CDR3 contains 18 residues. CDR1 is MDHEN and CDR2 is SYDVKM in the germline V gene. After removal of 5 bases from V and 4 bases from J, the junction contained 14 bases not matched to a gene. CDR3 sequence (DNA): TGTGCCAGCAGTACGATACCGGGACAGGGTGGTAGCACCGGGGAGCTGTTTTTT. This sequence encodes CASSTIPGQGGSTGELFF.

The rearrangement links TRBV7-2 to TRBJ2-3; 14 bases map to TRBD2. This CDR3 spans 16 amino acids. Trimming took 4 bases from V and 4 from J; bases not matched to a gene: 4. CDR1 SGHTA and CDR2 FQGNSA come from the germline V gene. The CDR3 spells CASSWRLAGGPDTQYF. CDR3 DNA: TGTGCCAGCAGCTGGAGACTAGCGGGAGGGCCAGATACGCAGTATTTT.

Only a few counts were recorded for this clone. V is TRBV7-2 and J is TRBJ2-1, with 9 nucleotides matching TRBD2. The trim removed 2 bases at V and 5 bases at J, leaving 4 bases unmatched. CDR1 SGHTA and CDR2 FQGNSA come from the germline V gene. This CDR3 is 15 amino acids long. The CDR3 loop reads CASSLTSGRHNEQFF. CDR3 nucleotides: TGTGCCAGCAGCTTAACAAGCGGGAGGCACAATGAGCAGTTCTTC. Variable domain in full (rest from reference TRBV7-2 and TRBJ2-1): GAGVSQSPSNKVTEKGKDVELRCDPISGHTALYWYRQSLGQGLEFLIYFQGNSAPDKSGLPSDRFSAERTGGSVSTLTIQRTQQEDSAVYLCASSLTSGRHNEQFFGPGTRLTVL.

This rearrangement joins TRBV4-2 to TRBJ2-6; D may be TRBD1 (6 bases). This CDR3 is built from 16 residues. Germline V gene lookup returns CDR1 LGHNA and CDR2 YNFKEQ. Trimming removed 2 bases from V and 4 bases from J, with 12 bases in between. The CDR3 DNA reads as TGTGCCAGCAGCCAAACGCAGGGGACGGGGGCCAACGTCCTGACTTTC. Translated: CASSQTQGTGANVLTF.

The gene calls are TRBV29-1 and TRBJ2-1; D ambiguous. The CDR3 has 13 amino acids. Trimming shortened V by 4 bases and J by 1 base, and 8 bases separated the two germline ends. CDR1 is SQVTM, CDR2 ANQGSEA, per germline. CDR3 sequence: CSVVQQSYNEQFF. CDR3 nucleotide sequence: TGCAGCGTTGTTCAACAGTCCTACAATGAGCAGTTCTTC.

The chain combines TRBV11-2 with TRBJ1-1, with D perhaps TRBD1 (6 bases). Germline CDR1 reads SGHAT; CDR2 reads FQNNGV. Trimming took 5 bases from V and 3 from J, leaving 16 bases between them. The CDR3 loop spans 15 amino acids. The CDR3 coding sequence is TGTGCCAGCAGCCCAGGGGCAGGGAGGGACACTGAAGCTTTCTTT. Its protein product is CASSPGAGRDTEAFF.

The chain links TRBV25-1 to TRBJ2-1; D is unresolved. V shed 7 bases and J shed 0 bases, with 10 bases lying between them. The length of the CDR3 is 14 residues. Per germline, CDR1 MGHDK and CDR2 SYGVNS. The DNA for the CDR3 is TGTGCCAGCACGAGCCACAGCTCCTACAATGAGCAGTTCTTC. Amino acids: CASTSHSSYNEQFF.